These T cell receptor beta chains were read from a single sample in a study of T cells in Graves' hyperthyroidism and ophthalmopathy. TCRdb reprocessed the multiplex PCR reads via MiXCR and lists one record per CDR3 protein. The sample includes almost 600,000 distinct CDR3 sequences, more than 11% of them seen just once. Sequences were obtained from blood. Receptors originate from a woman aged 25 to 39 with Graves' hyperthyroidism that later progressed to Graves' ophthalmopathy. The CDR3 runs from the conserved cysteine through the conserved F or W. The D gene is left open where the match is weak.

cdr3_aa | j_call | v_call | d_call
CASSLGDNEAFF | TRBJ1-1 | TRBV5-1 | NA
CASSRDPGDDIETQYF | TRBJ2-5 | TRBV4-3 | NA
CACSGSPGNEQFF | TRBJ2-1 | TRBV12-3/TRBV12-4 | TRBD2
CASSPLHSEETQYF | TRBJ2-5 | TRBV18 | NA
CASSLDLSGVSRNTEAFF | TRBJ1-1 | TRBV11-2 | NA
CASSAGEGAEDEQYF | TRBJ2-7 | TRBV6-1 | TRBD1
CASSIGTLYEQYF | TRBJ2-7 | TRBV19 | NA
CASRTLQATNEKLFF | TRBJ1-4 | TRBV19 | NA
CASSQGDPNTEAFF | TRBJ1-1 | TRBV3-1 | NA
CATSRGGLQETQYF | TRBJ2-5 | TRBV15 | NA
CASRAYSGPLYEQYF | TRBJ2-7 | TRBV6-1 | NA
CSARARQWGVAAEAFF | TRBJ1-1 | TRBV20-1 | NA
CASRSSTEAFF | TRBJ1-1 | TRBV19 | NA
CASSLDPGPYNEQFF | TRBJ2-1 | TRBV7-2 | NA
CASRPAQLEAFF | TRBJ1-1 | TRBV6-1 | NA
CAISENFNPGTGNTGELFF | TRBJ2-2 | TRBV10-3 | TRBD1
CASTTAYEQYF | TRBJ2-7 | TRBV28 | NA
CASSEMGTSGSNEQFF | TRBJ2-1 | TRBV7-8 | TRBD2
CASRLGENEQYF | TRBJ2-7 | TRBV6-1 | NA
CASSEGLAGVQETQYF | TRBJ2-5 | TRBV10-1 | TRBD2
CASSMNQAEAFF | TRBJ1-1 | TRBV19 | NA
CASSSFASSSYNEQFF | TRBJ2-1 | TRBV5-1 | NA